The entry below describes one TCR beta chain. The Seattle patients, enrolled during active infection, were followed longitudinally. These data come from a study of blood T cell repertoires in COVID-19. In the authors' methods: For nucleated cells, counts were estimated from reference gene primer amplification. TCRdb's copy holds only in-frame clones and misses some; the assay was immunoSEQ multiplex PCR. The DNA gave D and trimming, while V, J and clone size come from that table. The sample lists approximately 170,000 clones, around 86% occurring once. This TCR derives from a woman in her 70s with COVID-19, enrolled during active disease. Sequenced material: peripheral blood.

CDR3 in DNA: TGTGCCAGCGAGGACAGGGACGGTTCCTACGAGCAGTACTTC. Translation: CASEDRDGSYEQYF. The chain combines TRBV28 with TRBJ2-7, with TRBD1 matching 8 bases. Per the germline V gene, CDR1 is MDHEN and CDR2 is SYDVKM. The CDR3 is 14 residues long. The V segment lost 8 bases and the J segment 1 base; nucleotides outside the gene matches: 7.